The clone carrying this TCR beta chain was counted only a few times. Data came from immunoSEQ multiplex PCR; TCRdb stores just in-frame clones and leaves some out. The table has about 15,000 clones, under 65% seen once. This sample was taken from a study of OX40 agonist ivuxolimab in advanced cancers. About the research overall: Two cutaneous melanoma patients and one hepatocellular carcinoma patient, three in all, had partial responses.

The study sampled blood at baseline, cycle 4 day 1, and cycle 7 day 1. Deletions cut 8 bases from V and 4 bases from J, with 17 bases between. Germline CDR1 and CDR2: KGHSH and LQKENI. CDR3 length: 14 amino acids. This rearrangement joins TRBV18 to TRBJ1-1; D might be TRBD1 (5 bases). The clonotype comes from an adult with an advanced solid tumor such as melanoma, head and neck, liver or kidney cancer. The material sequenced was CD4+ or CD8+ T cells sorted from blood, taken in a trial of the OX40 agonist ivuxolimab. The CDR3 DNA follows: TGTGCCAGCCTCGAAGGGACGACGGGCACTGAAGCTTTCTTT. This translates into CASLEGTTGTEAFF.